This is a list of T cell receptor beta chains from one sample in a study of blood T cell repertoires in COVID-19. Repertoires were generated with immunoSEQ multiplex PCR, while TCRdb's copy carries only in-frame clones and drops some. Of 240,000 or so clones listed, approximately 87% were seen once; the top ten hold 6.2%. Specimen: peripheral blood. These receptors all stem from a man in his fifties or sixties with acute or convalescent COVID-19. The conserved cysteine and the conserved F or W are not part of the CDR3 here. Each record gives: J gene, V gene, CDR3 protein.

j_call: TRBJ2-7; v_call: TRBV6-4; cdr3_aa: ASTGQGGSYEQY
j_call: TRBJ2-5; v_call: TRBV9; cdr3_aa: ASSEGLAGGETQY
j_call: TRBJ1-2; v_call: TRBV4-3; cdr3_aa: ASSQETSDRSYGYT
j_call: TRBJ2-7; v_call: TRBV28; cdr3_aa: ASSLGGTSGRRLSYEQY
j_call: TRBJ2-7; v_call: TRBV5-1; cdr3_aa: ASSSQGSDEQY
j_call: TRBJ2-3; v_call: TRBV11-3; cdr3_aa: ASSLRAGDRDTQY
j_call: TRBJ1-6; v_call: TRBV7-3; cdr3_aa: ASSLTPAGSSLYNSPLH
j_call: TRBJ2-1; v_call: TRBV6-5; cdr3_aa: ASTTSTSGSNEQF
j_call: TRBJ1-6; v_call: TRBV6-5; cdr3_aa: ASTSRGNNSPLH
j_call: TRBJ2-7; v_call: TRBV30; cdr3_aa: AWRLAGGVYEQY
j_call: TRBJ1-2; v_call: TRBV6-1; cdr3_aa: ASSETGDYGYT
j_call: TRBJ1-6; v_call: TRBV2; cdr3_aa: ASSESGQGSSPLH
j_call: TRBJ2-2; v_call: TRBV7-3; cdr3_aa: ASSLNTGELF
j_call: TRBJ2-3; v_call: TRBV18; cdr3_aa: ASSPRQNTDTQY
j_call: TRBJ2-1; v_call: TRBV28; cdr3_aa: ASSYRVLARYGNEQF
j_call: TRBJ2-2; v_call: TRBV28; cdr3_aa: ASSPTGRGGAGELF
j_call: TRBJ2-7; v_call: TRBV12-2; cdr3_aa: ASRSQASGLYEQY
j_call: TRBJ1-5; v_call: TRBV6-5; cdr3_aa: ASSYRLGSNQPQH
j_call: TRBJ2-3; v_call: TRBV6-6; cdr3_aa: ASSPGVGLAGADTQY
j_call: TRBJ2-7; v_call: TRBV10-3; cdr3_aa: AISDDLGDRSNSYEQY
j_call: TRBJ2-1; v_call: TRBV11-3; cdr3_aa: ASSLAHGTSGRNEQF
j_call: TRBJ2-7; v_call: TRBV9; cdr3_aa: ASSDGTSGSIDEQY
j_call: TRBJ1-3; v_call: TRBV29-1; cdr3_aa: SVTNRDRGGGNTIY
j_call: TRBJ2-7; v_call: TRBV7-2; cdr3_aa: ASSLGTGSSYEQY
j_call: TRBJ1-1; v_call: TRBV3-1/TRBV3-2; cdr3_aa: ASSPRARGRVNTEAF
j_call: TRBJ2-3; v_call: TRBV3-1/TRBV3-2; cdr3_aa: ASSPLKGDTQY
j_call: TRBJ1-6; v_call: TRBV11-2; cdr3_aa: ASSFGKGAGSPLH
j_call: TRBJ2-2; v_call: TRBV7-2; cdr3_aa: ASSLGLAGDGELF
j_call: TRBJ1-2; v_call: TRBV5-6; cdr3_aa: ASSLRTANYGYT
j_call: TRBJ1-2; v_call: TRBV6-1; cdr3_aa: ASSDRSDGYT
j_call: TRBJ2-2; v_call: TRBV24-1; cdr3_aa: ATSDNGQIPNTGELF
j_call: TRBJ1-4; v_call: TRBV28; cdr3_aa: ASSLLQGNEKLF
j_call: TRBJ2-7; v_call: TRBV6-2/TRBV6-3; cdr3_aa: ASNPSGPSYEQY
j_call: TRBJ2-1; v_call: TRBV14; cdr3_aa: ASSQDLLEPSDEQF
j_call: TRBJ2-3; v_call: TRBV6-2/TRBV6-3; cdr3_aa: ASSYFRDRGTDTQY
j_call: TRBJ2-7; v_call: TRBV30; cdr3_aa: AWSVIMGLAYEQY
j_call: TRBJ1-3; v_call: TRBV4-2; cdr3_aa: ASSLTRRGGPSGNTIY
j_call: TRBJ1-3; v_call: TRBV4-2; cdr3_aa: ASSQDDRGNLGYSGNTIY
j_call: TRBJ1-3; v_call: TRBV5-1; cdr3_aa: ASSIEAQGLGNTIY
j_call: TRBJ2-5; v_call: TRBV6-6; cdr3_aa: ASISGLQETQY
j_call: TRBJ1-2; v_call: TRBV7-2; cdr3_aa: ASSLSLDRGIAGYT
j_call: TRBJ2-1; v_call: TRBV30; cdr3_aa: AWSNPGQGVHYEQF
j_call: TRBJ1-1; v_call: TRBV7-9; cdr3_aa: ASSLDMAGAGGTEAF
j_call: TRBJ2-1; v_call: TRBV3-1/TRBV3-2; cdr3_aa: ASSQGQGIHNEQF
j_call: TRBJ2-5; v_call: TRBV9; cdr3_aa: ASSVGQMIAGKETQY
j_call: TRBJ1-1; v_call: TRBV27; cdr3_aa: ASSRSDWNTEAF
j_call: TRBJ2-3; v_call: TRBV7-3; cdr3_aa: ASSASSTDTQY
j_call: TRBJ1-2; v_call: TRBV6-5; cdr3_aa: ASSLPGGDGYT
j_call: TRBJ1-6; v_call: TRBV6-6; cdr3_aa: ASSRDRQNSPLH
j_call: TRBJ1-2; v_call: TRBV19; cdr3_aa: ASSMGQGWYGYT
j_call: TRBJ1-4; v_call: TRBV28; cdr3_aa: ASSFNSRGATNEKLF
j_call: TRBJ1-6; v_call: TRBV11-2; cdr3_aa: ASSSAGQGGSPLH
j_call: TRBJ1-1; v_call: TRBV6-6; cdr3_aa: ASSYGGKGDTEAF